What follows is one T cell receptor (beta chain) and its context. The CDR3 sequence is 15 residues long. V shed 1 base and J shed 7 bases, with 14 bases lying between them. Germline V CDR1 and CDR2: SGHTA, FQGTGA. This entry comes from a study of OX40 agonist ivuxolimab in advanced cancers. Across the study: The patients' treatment was ivuxolimab, an agonistic anti-OX40 (CD134) antibody.

Sequencing was performed with immunoSEQ multiplex PCR; in TCRdb, only in-frame clones are kept and a portion is missing. The table includes approximately 100,000 clones, 70% to 90% detected once. The chain has TRBV7-3 and TRBJ1-5; no firm D call. The specimen comprised CD4+ or CD8+ T cells sorted from blood, sampled in a trial of the OX40 agonist ivuxolimab. The TCR was taken from an adult with an advanced solid tumor such as melanoma, head and neck, liver or kidney cancer. The CDR3 sequence is CASSLKDSTKQPQHF. The CDR3 nucleotides are TGTGCCAGCAGCTTAAAGGACTCCACGAAGCAGCCCCAGCATTTT.